Below, 15 T cell receptor beta chains from the same sample are listed, as sequenced in a study of response to subunit inactivated influenza vaccine. TCRdb recomputed calls from the RT-PCR reads with MiXCR, one row per CDR3 protein. This sample has around 530,000 distinct CDR3 sequences, with 10% to 15% found just once. Sequencing was performed on PBMCs from blood, taken on the day of vaccination. The receptors shown here come from a middle-aged man who received an inactivated influenza vaccine.

This clonotype has more than one count but fewer than ten. The V gene is TRBV6-2 or TRBV6-3, the J gene TRBJ2-7, with D maybe TRBD1 (5 bases). From germline, CDR1 is MNHEY and CDR2 SVGEGT. V lost 7 bases and J lost 0, with 16 bases in between. The CDR3 covers 15 residues. DNA of the CDR3: TGTGCCAGCAAAAGTCAGGGCTCGAGCTCCTACGAGCAGTACTTC. Its protein is CASKSQGSSSYEQYF.

As to this clonotype: This likely comes from a read error, as the CDR3 has no conserved phenylalanine or tryptophan at its end. J is TRBJ2-5 and V is TRBV2; the D is unclear. The CDR3 extends over 13 amino acids. The V gene lost 3 bases and the J gene lost 2 bases, with 7 bases spanning the gap. Per the germline V gene, CDR1 is SNHLY and CDR2 is FYNNEI. Here the CDR3 DNA reads TGTGCCAGCAGTGAGGCCCGACAAGAGACCCAGTACTTG. It encodes CASSEARQETQYL.

This chain joins TRBV11-2 and TRBJ2-1; 12 bases agree with TRBD2. This CDR3 contains 18 residues. The germline CDR1 and CDR2 sequences are SGHAT and FQNNGV. Unmatched junction bases numbered 9, after V lost 1 base and J lost 5 bases. The CDR3: CASSLVAPLAGGDNEQFF. DNA for the CDR3: TGTGCCAGCAGCTTAGTAGCCCCTCTAGCGGGAGGGGACAATGAGCAGTTCTTC.

The chain employs TRBV15 and TRBJ1-1; possibly TRBD1 for D (5 bases). V was shortened by 2 bases and J by 4 bases, with 11 bases between the two germline ends. The CDR3 contains 14 residues. Germline-derived CDR1 and CDR2 are LNHNV and YYDKDF (reference sequence). The CDR3 loop reads CATSRQGVGTEAFF. The CDR3 bases are TGTGCCACCAGCAGACAGGGAGTTGGCACTGAAGCTTTCTTT.

This clonotype was seen repeatedly, ten times or more. The V gene is TRBV12-3 or TRBV12-4, the J gene TRBJ2-1; D is ambiguous. V lost 2 bases and J lost 7, with 6 bases in between. The length of the CDR3 is 12 residues. The CDR3 sequence is CASSLIRNEQFF. The CDR3 region has the DNA TGTGCCAGCAGTTTAATAAGGAATGAGCAGTTCTTC.

This chain links TRBV4-3 with TRBJ2-1; D possibly matches TRBD1 or TRBD2 (5 bases each). Germline values: CDR1 LGHNA, CDR2 YSLEER. With 4 bases removed from V and 0 bases from J, the gap between germline ends came to 13 bases. The CDR3 has 16 residues. CDR3 residues: CASSLLGDSSYNEQFF. For the CDR3, the DNA is TGCGCCAGCAGCCTCCTGGGGGATAGCTCCTACAATGAGCAGTTCTTC.

V and J are TRBV19 and TRBJ2-2; the match to TRBD2 covers 7 bases. The trim removed 10 bases at V and 1 base at J, leaving 6 bases unmatched. The CDR3 covers 14 residues. Germline values: CDR1 LNHDA, CDR2 SQIVND (reference sequence). The CDR3 sequence is CATGRPENTGELFF. For the CDR3, the DNA is TGTGCCACCGGGAGGCCTGAGAACACCGGGGAGCTGTTTTTT.

This clonotype was seen a few times. J is TRBJ2-3 and V is TRBV20-1; 7 bases map to TRBD2. V dropped 0 bases and J dropped 2; count of bases not matched to a gene: 5. The germline V gene encodes CDR1 DFQATT and CDR2 SNEGSKA (reference sequence). This CDR3 spans 15 amino acids. Here the CDR3 DNA reads TGCAGTGCTAGAGATTTCAGCGGGGCCACAGATACGCAGTATTTT. This sequence encodes CSARDFSGATDTQYF.

This clonotype was picked up a small number of times. V is TRBV14 and J is TRBJ2-3, with TRBD2 as a possible D gene (6 bases). This CDR3 comprises 15 residues. Looked up from germline, CDR1 is SGHDN and CDR2 is FVKESK. The V end was cut by 1 base, the J end by 7 bases, with 15 bases between. For the CDR3, the DNA is TGTGCCAGCAGCCAAGCCGGGAGAGGTTTAAATACGCAGTATTTT. It yields the protein CASSQAGRGLNTQYF. Drawing the rest from reference TRBV14 and TRBJ2-3, the complete variable domain is EAGVTQFPSHSVIEKGQTVTLRCDPISGHDNLYWYRRVMGKEIKFLLHFVKESKQDESGMPNNRFLAERTGGTYSTLKVQPAELEDSGVYFCASSQAGRGLNTQYFGPGTRLTVL.

The chain is built from TRBV5-1 and TRBJ2-3, with TRBD2 matching over 10 bases. This CDR3 has 17 residues. The germline V gene has CDR1 SGHRS and CDR2 YFSETQ. The J segment lost 4 bases and the V segment lost 4 bases, leaving 12 bases of the junction unmatched. The CDR3 protein is CASSEVSSGSGADTQYF. In DNA form, the CDR3 reads TGCGCCAGCAGCGAGGTGTCTAGCGGGAGTGGGGCAGATACGCAGTATTTT.

This clonotype has a handful of counts. This sequence joins TRBV18 and TRBJ1-2, with D hard to call. From germline, CDR1 is KGHSH and CDR2 LQKENI. Trimming removed 0 bases at V and 4 bases at J, with 18 bases between. The CDR3 spans 17 residues. CDR3 amino acids: CASSPPQAAMGSYGYTF. The CDR3, as DNA: TGTGCCAGCTCACCACCGCAGGCAGCTATGGGATCCTATGGCTACACCTTC.

This clonotype was detected many times. This chain uses TRBV4-3 with TRBJ2-2; D gene ambiguous. The V gene's germline CDR1 is LGHNA and CDR2 YSLEER. CDR3 size: 14 residues. Trimming removed 1 base from V and 5 bases from J, with 8 bases in between. CDR3 nucleotide sequence: TGCGCCAGCAGCCAAGGGATAATAACCGGGGAGCTGTTTTTT. Residues: CASSQGIITGELFF.

This clonotype has just a few counts. The chain combines TRBV4-1 with TRBJ2-3; no clear D gene. CDR3 size: 13 residues. Germline V gene data show CDR1 as MGHRA and CDR2 as YSYEKL. The V end lost 5 bases, the J end lost 6 bases, and 12 bases lay between the germline ends. In DNA, the CDR3 is TGCGCCAGCAGCAAGACCATAATTGATACGCAGTATTTT. Its translation is CASSKTIIDTQYF.

The V call is TRBV7-9, the J call TRBJ2-1, with TRBD2 identical over 10 bases. The junction had 12 bases not matched to a gene; V was cut back by 6 bases and J by 7 bases. Germline V CDR1 and CDR2: SEHNR, FQNEAQ (reference sequence). This CDR3 contains 16 residues. The CDR3 spells CASSPPLAGEINEQFF. CDR3 DNA sequence: TGTGCCAGCAGTCCCCCCCTAGCGGGAGAAATAAATGAGCAGTTCTTC.

The chain is built from TRBV2 and TRBJ2-7; 8 bases fit TRBD1. CDR1 is SNHLY and CDR2 is FYNNEI in the germline V gene. This CDR3 is built from 15 residues. Germline trimming cut 6 bases from V and 2 bases from J; bases unmatched to any gene: 9. CDR3 coding DNA: TGTGCCAGCAGACCACTGACAGGGGCCACCTACGAGCAGTACTTC. The encoded protein is CASRPLTGATYEQYF. Supplemented by reference TRBV2 and TRBJ2-7, the full variable domain reads EPEVTQTPSHQVTQMGQEVILRCVPISNHLYFYWYRQILGQKVEFLVSFYNNEISEKSEIFDDQFSVERPDGSNFTLKIRSTKLEDSAMYFCASRPLTGATYEQYFGPGTRLTVT.